The entry below describes one T cell receptor beta chain. Its antigen is unidentified. The CDR3 has 15 amino acids. Germline-derived CDR1 and CDR2 are SGHNT and YENEEA. V was pared by 1 base and J by 0 bases, with 2 bases of the junction left unmatched. The source of the sample is a study of cytomegalovirus exposure and HLA in healthy donors. Study summary: Unique TCR beta sequences numbering 117 million came from around 180 million T cells in an earlier analysis.

PCR was performed using 60 Vbeta and 13 Jbeta primers. Generated by immunoSEQ multiplex PCR, the TCRdb table keeps only in-frame clones and is missing some. Altogether 100,000 to 150,000 clones are present, about two thirds being singletons, with the ten largest covering approximately 3.5%. Study-level results: Reports indicate that TCR beta sequences accurately predicted the HLA-A and HLA-B alleles of most subjects. Reported results showed that the classifier diagnosed cytomegalovirus status with high specificity and sensitivity. A later analysis appeared to link common viral pathogens to several of the most significant clusters.

Sequenced material: PBMCs. The clonotype was recovered from a man aged 30 to 45 in good health and CMV-seronegative. This chain uses TRBV11-3 with TRBJ2-7, with 8 bases that match TRBD2. CDR3 in DNA: TGTGCCAGCAGCTTAGCCGGGGGGGACTCCTACGAGCAGTACTTC. Protein product: CASSLAGGDSYEQYF.